This T cell receptor (beta chain) came from a study of patients and donors after allogeneic stem cell transplantation. Germline-derived CDR1 and CDR2 are ENHRY and SYGVKD. Trimming removed 4 bases at V and 0 bases at J, with 14 bases between. CDR3 size: 16 residues. About this clonotype itself: With a much larger clone just one base away, this may be a read error. Because it lacks the conserved phenylalanine or tryptophan at the end, this CDR3 is likely a read error.

From the RT-PCR reads, TCRdb called clonotypes with MiXCR, one entry per CDR3 protein. The profile shows approximately 60,000 distinct CDR3 sequences, about an eighth of them singletons. The chain joins TRBV10-3 to TRBJ2-3; D unclear. Specimen: blood, either unsorted or a sorted T cell fraction (not recorded which). This TCR was recovered from a human donor who was either an allogeneic HSCT recipient or a stem cell or donor lymphocyte infusion donor (not recorded which). It is not recorded whose cells these are; they may come from a transplant donor. The CDR3 nucleotides are TGTGCCATCAGTGTAGGAACCGATGCTAGCACAGATACGCAGTATTTA. Its translation: CAISVGTDASTDTQYL.